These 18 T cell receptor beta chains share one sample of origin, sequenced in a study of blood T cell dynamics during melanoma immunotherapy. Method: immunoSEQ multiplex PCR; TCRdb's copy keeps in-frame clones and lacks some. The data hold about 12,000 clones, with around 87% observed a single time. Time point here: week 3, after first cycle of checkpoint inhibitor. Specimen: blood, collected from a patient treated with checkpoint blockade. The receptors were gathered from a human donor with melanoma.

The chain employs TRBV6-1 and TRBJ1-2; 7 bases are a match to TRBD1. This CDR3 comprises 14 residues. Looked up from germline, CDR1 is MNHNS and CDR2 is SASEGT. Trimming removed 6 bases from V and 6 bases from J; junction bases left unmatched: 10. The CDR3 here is CASRGTVQGHGYTF. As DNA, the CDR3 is TGTGCCAGCAGAGGGACAGTACAAGGCCATGGCTACACCTTC.

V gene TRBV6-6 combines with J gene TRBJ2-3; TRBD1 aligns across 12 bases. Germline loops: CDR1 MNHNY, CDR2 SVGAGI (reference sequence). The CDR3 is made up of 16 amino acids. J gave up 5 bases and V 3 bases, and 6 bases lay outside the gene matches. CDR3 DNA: TGTGCCAGCAGTTATTCCGGGACAGGGGGCAAAGATACGCAGTATTTT. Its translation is CASSYSGTGGKDTQYF.

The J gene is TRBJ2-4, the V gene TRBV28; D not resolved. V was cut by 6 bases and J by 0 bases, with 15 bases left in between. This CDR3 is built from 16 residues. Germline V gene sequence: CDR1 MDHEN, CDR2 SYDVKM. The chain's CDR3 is CASSPHPSLAKNIQYF. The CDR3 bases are TGTGCCAGCAGCCCCCATCCCTCCCTAGCCAAAAACATTCAGTACTTC.

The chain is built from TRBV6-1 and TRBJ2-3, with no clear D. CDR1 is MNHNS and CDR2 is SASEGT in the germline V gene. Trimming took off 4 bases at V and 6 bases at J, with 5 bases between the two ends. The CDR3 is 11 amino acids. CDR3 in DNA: TGTGCCAGCAGTGGCAGGGATACGCAGTATTTT. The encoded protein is CASSGRDTQYF.

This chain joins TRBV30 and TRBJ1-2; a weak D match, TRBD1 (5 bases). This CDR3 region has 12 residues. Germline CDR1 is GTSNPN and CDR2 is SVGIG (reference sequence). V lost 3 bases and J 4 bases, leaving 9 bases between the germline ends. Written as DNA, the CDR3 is TGTGCCTGGAGCGCGGGACCCTATGGCTACACCTTC. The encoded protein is CAWSAGPYGYTF.

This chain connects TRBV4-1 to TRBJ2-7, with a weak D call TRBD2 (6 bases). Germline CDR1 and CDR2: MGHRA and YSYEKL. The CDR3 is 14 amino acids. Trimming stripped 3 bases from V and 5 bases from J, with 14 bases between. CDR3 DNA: TGCGCCAGCAGCCAGCAAGGGAGGTTGAACGAGCAGTACTTC. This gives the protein CASSQQGRLNEQYF.

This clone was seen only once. CDR3 residues: CASSVAARRSRTLYGYTF. CDR3 nucleotide sequence: TGTGCCAGCAGCGTAGCCGCCAGGCGGTCCAGGACCCTCTATGGCTACACCTTC. The chain has TRBV9 and TRBJ1-2; D is uncertain. Germline V lookup: CDR1 SGDLS, CDR2 YYNGEE. This CDR3 spans 18 amino acids. V lost 0 bases and J 4 bases, leaving 22 bases between the germline ends.

CDR3 nucleotide sequence: TGCGCCAGCAGTGAGTCGGCGGGAGGGTCCCACAATGAGCAGTTCTTC. Amino acids: CASSESAGGSHNEQFF. This chain uses TRBV10-1 with TRBJ2-1; 9 nucleotides line up with TRBD2. In germline, CDR1 is WNHNN, CDR2 SYGVQD (reference sequence). The CDR3 spans 16 residues. V shed 0 bases and J 5 bases; nucleotides not matched to a gene: 5.

The CDR3 DNA follows: TGTGCCAGCAGTGCCGACGGTAACTATGGCTACACCTTC. Translation: CASSADGNYGYTF. The chain combines TRBV25-1 with TRBJ1-2; D gene unclear. The CDR3 spans 13 residues. V lost 4 bases and J 1 base, leaving 7 bases between the germline ends. Germline loops: CDR1 MGHDK, CDR2 SYGVNS.

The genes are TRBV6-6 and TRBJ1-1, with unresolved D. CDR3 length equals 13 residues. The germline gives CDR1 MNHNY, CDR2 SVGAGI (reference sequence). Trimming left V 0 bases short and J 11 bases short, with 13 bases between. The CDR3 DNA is TGTGCCAGCAGTTACTCGACCCCTTCTGGGGCTTTCTTT. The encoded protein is CASSYSTPSGAFF.

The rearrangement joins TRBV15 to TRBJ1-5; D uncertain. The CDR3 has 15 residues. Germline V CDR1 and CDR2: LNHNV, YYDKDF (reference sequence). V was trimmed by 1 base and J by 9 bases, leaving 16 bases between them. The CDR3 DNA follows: TGTGCCACCAGCAGAGGATTGACCGCATCTCGGCCCCAGCATTTT. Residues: CATSRGLTASRPQHF.

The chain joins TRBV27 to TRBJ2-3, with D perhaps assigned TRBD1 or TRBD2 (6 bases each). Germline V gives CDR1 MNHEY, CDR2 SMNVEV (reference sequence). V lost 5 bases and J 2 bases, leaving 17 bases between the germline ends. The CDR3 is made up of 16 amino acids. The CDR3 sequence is CASSPRSGAITDTQYF. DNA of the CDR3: TGTGCCAGCAGTCCAAGATCGGGGGCCATCACAGATACGCAGTATTTT.

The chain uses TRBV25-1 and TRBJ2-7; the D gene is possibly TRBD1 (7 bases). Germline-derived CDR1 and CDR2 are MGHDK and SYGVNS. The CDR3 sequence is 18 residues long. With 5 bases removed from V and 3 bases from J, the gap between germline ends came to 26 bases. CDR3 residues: CASSTRTGRGVKGYEQYF. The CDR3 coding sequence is TGTGCCAGCAGTACCCGGACAGGAAGGGGGGTAAAGGGCTACGAGCAGTACTTC.

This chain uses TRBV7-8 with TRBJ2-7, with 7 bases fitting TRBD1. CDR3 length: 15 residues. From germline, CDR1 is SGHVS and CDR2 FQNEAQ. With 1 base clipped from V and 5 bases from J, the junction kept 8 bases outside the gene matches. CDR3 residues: CASSLVAYRGNEQYF. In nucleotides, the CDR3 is TGTGCCAGCAGCTTAGTTGCCTACAGGGGAAACGAGCAGTACTTC.

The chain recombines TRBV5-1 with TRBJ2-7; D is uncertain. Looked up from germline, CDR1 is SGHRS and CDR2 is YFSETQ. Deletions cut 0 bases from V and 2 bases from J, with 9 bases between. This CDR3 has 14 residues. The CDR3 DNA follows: TGCGCCAGCAGCTTGGTTGTTCAGCCCTACGAGCAGTACTTC. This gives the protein CASSLVVQPYEQYF.

CDR3 DNA: TGCGCCAGCAGCCAAGTAGGGACCCTTTGGAATGAGCAGTTCTTC. It codes for CASSQVGTLWNEQFF. The chain uses TRBV4-1 and TRBJ2-1; tentatively, D is TRBD1 or TRBD2 (5 bases each). The CDR3 consists of 15 residues. CDR1 and CDR2 (germline): MGHRA, YSYEKL. The V end was cut by 1 base, the J end by 7 bases, with 14 bases between.

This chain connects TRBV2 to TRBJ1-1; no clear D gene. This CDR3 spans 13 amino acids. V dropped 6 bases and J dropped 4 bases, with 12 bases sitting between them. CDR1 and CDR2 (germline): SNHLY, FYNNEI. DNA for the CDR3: TGTGCCAGCAGAGAACGGGAGGGCACTGAAGCTTTCTTT. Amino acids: CASREREGTEAFF.

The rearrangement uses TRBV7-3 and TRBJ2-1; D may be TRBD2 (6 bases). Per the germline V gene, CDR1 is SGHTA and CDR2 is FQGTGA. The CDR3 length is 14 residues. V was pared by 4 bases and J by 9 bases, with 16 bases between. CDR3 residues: CASSSTSLVSEQFF. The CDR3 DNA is TGTGCCAGCAGCTCCACTAGCCTAGTTTCTGAGCAGTTCTTC.